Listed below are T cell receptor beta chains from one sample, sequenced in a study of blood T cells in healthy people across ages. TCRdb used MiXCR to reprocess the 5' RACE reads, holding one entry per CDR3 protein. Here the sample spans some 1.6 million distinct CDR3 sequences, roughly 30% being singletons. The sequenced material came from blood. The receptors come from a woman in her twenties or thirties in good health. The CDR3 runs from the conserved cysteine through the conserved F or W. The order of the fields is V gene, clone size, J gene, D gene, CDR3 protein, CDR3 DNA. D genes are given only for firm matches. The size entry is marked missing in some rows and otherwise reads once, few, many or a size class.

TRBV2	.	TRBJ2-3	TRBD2	CASSGLAVTSTDTQYF	TGTGCCAGCAGTGGGCTAGCGGTAACTAGCACAGATACGCAGTATTTT
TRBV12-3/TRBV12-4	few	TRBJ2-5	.	CASSRDDQETQYF	TGTGCCAGCAGTCGGGACGACCAAGAGACCCAGTACTTC
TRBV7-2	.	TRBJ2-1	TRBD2	CASGALREGGRNKQFF	TGTGCCAGCGGCGCACTCCGAGAGGGAGGGAGGAATAAGCAGTTCTTC
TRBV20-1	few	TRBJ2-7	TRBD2	CSARDLRGNEQYF	TGCAGTGCTAGAGATTTGCGGGGGAACGAGCAGTACTTC
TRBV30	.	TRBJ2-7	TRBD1	CAWSAMTGFGADYEQYF	TGTGCCTGGAGTGCGATGACAGGGTTCGGAGCCGACTACGAGCAGTACTTC
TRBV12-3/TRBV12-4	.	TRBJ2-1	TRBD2	CASSPGGALRYNEQFF	TGTGCCAGCAGCCCGGGGGGAGCGCTTCGTTACAATGAGCAGTTCTTC
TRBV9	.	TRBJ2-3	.	CASSGASGADTQYF	TGTGCCAGCAGCGGGGCAAGCGGTGCAGATACGCAGTATTTT
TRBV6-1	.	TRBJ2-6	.	CASRETLGTGANVLTF	TGTGCCAGCAGGGAGACATTAGGGACTGGGGCCAACGTCCTGACTTTC
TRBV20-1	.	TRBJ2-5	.	CSASENLEPYVEQYF	TGCAGTGCTTCCGAGAACCTAGAGCCCTACGTAGAGCAGTACTTC
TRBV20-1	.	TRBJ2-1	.	CSGKKDQQFF	TGCAGTGGAAAAAAGGACCAGCAGTTCTTC
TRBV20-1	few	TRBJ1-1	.	CSARVQGPGTEAFF	TGCAGTGCTAGAGTCCAGGGTCCGGGCACTGAAGCTTTCTTT
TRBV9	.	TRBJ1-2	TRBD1	CASSPWGQGDRSYGYTF	TGTGCCAGCAGCCCCTGGGGACAGGGAGACCGTTCCTATGGCTACACCTTC
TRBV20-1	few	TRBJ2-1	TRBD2	CSARVVTSGYNEQFF	TGCAGTGCTAGAGTGGTGACTAGCGGATACAATGAGCAGTTCTTC
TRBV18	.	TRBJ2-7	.	CASSPPSRAYEQYF	TGTGCCAGCTCACCACCGTCAAGGGCCTACGAGCAGTACTTC
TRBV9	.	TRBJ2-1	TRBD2	CASSARRELGNEQFF	TGTGCCAGCAGCGCAAGGCGGGAGTTAGGGAATGAGCAGTTCTTC
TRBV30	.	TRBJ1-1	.	CAWGLFPMNTEAFF	TGTGCCTGGGGTCTCTTCCCCATGAACACTGAAGCTTTCTTT
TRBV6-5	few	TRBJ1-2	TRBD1	CASSYLGTEDYGYTF	TGTGCCAGCAGTTACTTGGGGACAGAGGACTATGGCTACACCTTC
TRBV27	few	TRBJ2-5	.	CASSLLGQEIQYF	TGTGCCAGCAGTTTATTAGGGCAAGAGATCCAGTACTTC
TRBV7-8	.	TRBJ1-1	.	CACSLDRQGTEAFF	TGTGCCTGCAGCTTAGACAGGCAGGGGACTGAAGCTTTCTTT
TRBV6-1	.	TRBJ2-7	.	CASSLIQGGEQYF	TGTGCCAGCAGTCTAATACAGGGAGGCGAGCAGTACTTC
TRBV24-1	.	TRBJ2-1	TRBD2	CATSDITGLASEQFF	TGTGCCACCAGTGATATAACGGGACTAGCATCTGAGCAGTTCTTC
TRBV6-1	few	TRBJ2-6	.	CASSGGTTGANVLTF	TGTGCCAGCAGTGGAGGGACCACTGGGGCCAACGTCCTGACTTTC
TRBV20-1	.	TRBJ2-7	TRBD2	CSAILRAGPSYEQYF	TGCAGTGCTATATTACGAGCGGGACCTTCCTACGAGCAGTACTTC
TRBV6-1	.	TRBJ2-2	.	CASSEDHATGELFF	TGTGCCAGCAGTGAGGACCATGCCACCGGGGAGCTGTTTTTT
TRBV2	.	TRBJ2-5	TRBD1	CASSEHSGTGGEQYF	TGTGCCAGCAGTGAACACTCCGGGACAGGGGGAGAGCAGTACTTC
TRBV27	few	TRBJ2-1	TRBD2	CASSSFTSGGLYEQFF	TGTGCCAGCAGTTCATTTACTAGCGGGGGGTTGTATGAGCAGTTCTTC
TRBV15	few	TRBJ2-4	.	CATSRAGAEGKNIQYF	TGTGCCACCAGCAGAGCGGGGGCAGAGGGCAAAAACATTCAGTACTTC